This TCR beta chain came from a study of a mutant IDH1 vaccine in newly diagnosed glioma. Study information: The patients received vaccinations eight times, in weeks 1, 3, 5, 7, 11, 15, 19 and 23. Vaccine dosing followed radiotherapy by 4-6 weeks, or accompanied temozolomide cycles. Sex among treated patients split about 62% male, roughly 38% female; mean age was approximately 40 years.

Time point in this sample: week 5, during vaccination. The content of each vaccine dose was 300 ug of mutant IDH1 20-mer peptide, and topical imiquimod accompanied it. The CDR3 runs 17 residues. The germline V gene has CDR1 MGHRA and CDR2 YSYEKL. Between the trimmed V and J ends, which lost 0 bases and 0 bases, there was a span of 12 bases. Assay used: immunoSEQ multiplex PCR; TCRdb lists only in-frame clones, some missing. The table shows roughly 62,000 clones, with around 84% occurring only once. A remark on this clone: Its specificity is unknown.

Source: PBMCs, taken from a glioma patient whose treatment included an IDH1 peptide vaccine. This chain uses TRBV4-1 with TRBJ1-5; D gene unclear. The sequence was collected from a woman in her forties or fifties with glioma. The CDR3 region is CASSQDNHGLSNQPQHF. Written as DNA, the CDR3 is TGCGCCAGCAGCCAAGATAACCACGGACTTAGCAATCAGCCCCAGCATTTT.